This entry describes one TCR beta chain. No antigen is known for it. Each HIV participant was treated in the United States. The data were taken from a study of long-term antiretroviral therapy in people with HIV. Study outcomes and limitations: Post-ART, diversity grew, though it stayed under transplant donor control levels. Therapy changes, viral resistance and ART adherence were not documented in the available data.

Researchers report immunoSEQ v3.0 was run at survey level. The protocol was immunoSEQ multiplex PCR, while the TCRdb copy is restricted to in-frame clones and leaves out a portion. This sample has under 20,000 clones; roughly 80% occur once, and the top ten carry more than 14%. V trimming: 5 bases; J trimming: 6 bases; junction bases outside the gene matches: 9. The CDR3 totals 15 residues. Germline CDR1 is MNHNS and CDR2 is SASEGT. The material sequenced was unsorted PBMCs, taken roughly 2.2 years before starting antiretroviral therapy. The chain couples TRBV6-1 to TRBJ2-1; 8 bases fit TRBD1. This receptor was identified in a man aged 25 to 45 with HIV. The CDR3 reads CASSLDRGLFNEQFF. DNA for the CDR3: TGTGCCAGCAGTTTAGACAGGGGTCTGTTCAATGAGCAGTTCTTC.